The 15 T cell receptor beta chains listed next were all sequenced from one sample in a study of cytomegalovirus exposure and HLA in healthy donors. The method was immunoSEQ multiplex PCR; TCRdb's version includes in-frame clones alone and lacks a portion of them. Of over 110,000 clones in the sample, 70% to 90% were seen once. Sequences were obtained from PBMCs. The receptor source for this set is a man aged 18 to 29 in good health and CMV-seropositive.

The CDR3 spells CASSPAQGIQPQHF. In DNA, the CDR3 is TGTGCCAGCAGTCCCGCCCAGGGGATACAGCCCCAGCATTTT. The chain is built from TRBV27 and TRBJ1-5; tentative D call: TRBD1 (6 bases). The CDR3 loop spans 14 amino acids. Trimming took 5 bases from V and 7 from J, leaving 15 bases between them. Germline lookup yields CDR1 MNHEY and CDR2 SMNVEV (reference sequence).

This sequence joins TRBV19 and TRBJ1-2; D is undetermined. Trimming took 3 bases from V and 8 from J, leaving 16 bases between them. The CDR3 length is 14 residues. The germline V gene encodes CDR1 LNHDA and CDR2 SQIVND (reference sequence). Here the CDR3 DNA reads TGTGCCAGTAGTATCGAGAGGTTATCTGGAGGCTACACCTTC. Translation gives CASSIERLSGGYTF.

The V call is TRBV12-5, the J call TRBJ2-2; 12 bases match TRBD2. V lost 1 base and J lost 5; bases outside the gene matches: 11. CDR1 is LGHNT and CDR2 is FRNRAP in the germline V gene. This CDR3 region has 19 residues. The CDR3 nucleotides read TGTGCTAGTGGTTTGGCCCCACTAGCGGGGGGAGTCTTAACCGGGGAGCTGTTTTTT. This codes for CASGLAPLAGGVLTGELFF.

This rearrangement joins TRBV5-6 to TRBJ1-2; weak D call: TRBD1 (5 bases). CDR3 size: 15 residues. V lost 0 bases to trimming and J lost 5 bases, with 14 bases between them. Germline-derived CDR1 and CDR2 are SGHDT and YYEEEE. The CDR3 nucleotides are TGTGCCAGCAGCTTGGTGGGACTCGGAGGGTATGGCTACACCTTC. This encodes CASSLVGLGGYGYTF.

This sequence joins TRBV6-6 and TRBJ2-5; no reliable D call. The CDR3 has 14 residues. V lost 1 base to trimming and J lost 1 base, with 7 bases between them. Germline V gene data show CDR1 as MNHNY and CDR2 as SVGAGI (reference sequence). As DNA, the CDR3 is TGTGCCAGCAGTTACTGGGCACGCCAAGAGACCCAGTACTTC. This encodes CASSYWARQETQYF.

The rearrangement uses TRBV5-1 and TRBJ2-7; weak D call: TRBD2 (5 bases). Germline V gene lookup returns CDR1 SGHRS and CDR2 YFSETQ. Trimming stripped 3 bases from V and 4 bases from J, with 8 bases between. CDR3 length equals 12 residues. CDR3 coding DNA: TGCGCCAGCAGCTCGCTAGCTTACGAGCAGTACTTC. Translating gives CASSSLAYEQYF.

Note on this clone: Other DNA sequences in this specimen translate into the identical CDR3. The chain has TRBV6-5 and TRBJ2-7, with D possibly being TRBD1 (5 bases). V lost 2 bases and J lost 3, with 8 bases in between. In germline, CDR1 is MNHEY, CDR2 SVGAGI. This CDR3 contains 13 residues. Here the CDR3 reads CASSYAQGYEQYF. In DNA, the CDR3 is TGTGCCAGCAGTTACGCCCAGGGCTACGAGCAGTACTTC.

This chain links TRBV27 with TRBJ1-4; D gene unclear. Trimming removed 5 bases at V and 3 bases at J, with 7 bases between. The CDR3 has 13 residues. The germline gives CDR1 MNHEY, CDR2 SMNVEV (reference sequence). The CDR3 coding sequence is TGTGCCAGCAGTCGTTATTCTAATGAAAAACTGTTTTTT. It translates to CASSRYSNEKLFF.

V is TRBV27 and J is TRBJ1-4; no reliable D call. V gave up 0 bases and J gave up 2 bases, with 7 bases separating them. CDR1 is MNHEY and CDR2 is SMNVEV in the germline V gene (reference sequence). This CDR3 comprises 15 residues. CDR3 protein: CASSLSHSTNEKLFF. The CDR3 DNA sequence: TGTGCCAGCAGTTTATCGCACAGCACTAATGAAAAACTGTTTTTT.

The table lists this clone with a few counts. This chain links TRBV5-4 with TRBJ1-1; 7 bases match TRBD1. This CDR3 contains 16 residues. Germline V gene data show CDR1 as SGHNT and CDR2 as YYREEE (reference sequence). V was pared by 4 bases and J by 2 bases, with 11 bases of the junction left unmatched. CDR3 protein: CASSPEGGAGNTEAFF. CDR3 coding DNA: TGTGCCAGCAGCCCGGAAGGGGGCGCGGGCAACACTGAAGCTTTCTTT.

The chain has TRBV30 and TRBJ1-4; D is perhaps TRBD1 (6 bases). Trimming removed 5 bases at V and 6 bases at J, with 10 bases between. The CDR3 runs to 12 residues. CDR1 and CDR2 (germline): GTSNPN, SVGIG (reference sequence). The CDR3 region is CAWLGGDEKLFF. The CDR3 DNA follows: TGTGCCTGGTTAGGGGGAGATGAAAAACTGTTTTTT.

The J gene is TRBJ2-5, the V gene TRBV14, with D possibly matching TRBD1 (5 bases). The length of the CDR3 is 14 residues. Trimming took off 4 bases at V and 5 bases at J, with 14 bases between the two ends. Looked up from germline, CDR1 is SGHDN and CDR2 is FVKESK. Here the CDR3 DNA reads TGTGCCAGCAGCCCCCTAGGGGCGGAGGAGACCCAGTACTTC. Residues: CASSPLGAEETQYF.

Regarding this clone: Here the CDR3 omits its conserved ending phenylalanine or tryptophan, so a read error is the likely source. The limits of the CDR3 on the DNA are not certain, so only TCRdb's listed CDR3 is given. The gene calls are TRBV29-1 and TRBJ1-4. The CDR3 is 10 residues long, ends included. Germline-derived CDR1 and CDR2 are SQVTM and ANQGSEA. The CDR3 reads CSVAPRWGEP.

This chain uses TRBV9 with TRBJ2-2, with 12 bases aligning to TRBD2. Germline assignment: CDR1 SGDLS and CDR2 YYNGEE. This CDR3 has 17 residues. The ends lost 4 bases at V and 3 bases at J; junction bases unmatched: 7. The CDR3 is CASSFRTSGAYTGELFF. The CDR3 DNA sequence: TGTGCCAGCAGCTTCCGGACTAGCGGGGCCTACACCGGGGAGCTGTTTTTT.

The chain recombines TRBV21-1 with TRBJ1-5; TRBD1 was called by the table and not checked on the DNA. TRBV21-1 corresponds to a pseudogene. The CDR3 loop spans 16 amino acids. This chain's CDR3 is CASSIRAGYSNQPQHF. The CDR3 DNA sequence: TGTGCCAGCAGCATACGGGCAGGGTATAGCAATCAGCCCCAGCATTTT.